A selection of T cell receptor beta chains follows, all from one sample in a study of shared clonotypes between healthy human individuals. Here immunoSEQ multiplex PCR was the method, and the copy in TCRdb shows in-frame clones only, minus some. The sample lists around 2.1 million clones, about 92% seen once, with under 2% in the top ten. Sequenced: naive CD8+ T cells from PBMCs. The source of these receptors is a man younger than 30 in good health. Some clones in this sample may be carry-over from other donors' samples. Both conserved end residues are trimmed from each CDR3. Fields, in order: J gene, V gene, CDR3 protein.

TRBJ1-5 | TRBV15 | ATSRPTGVGQPQH
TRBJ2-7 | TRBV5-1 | ASSLVLAGGPGDEQY
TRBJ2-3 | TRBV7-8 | ASSSAAPRTDTQY
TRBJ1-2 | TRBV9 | ASSRTGVSGYT
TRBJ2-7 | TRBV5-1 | ASSLIQEAEQY
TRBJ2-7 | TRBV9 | ASSGSSYEQY
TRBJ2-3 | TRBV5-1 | ASSLGLTGTGADTQY
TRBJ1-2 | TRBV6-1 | ASSESVSGRNYGYT
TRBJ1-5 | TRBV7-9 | ASSLGLGQPQH
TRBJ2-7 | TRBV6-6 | ASSYLRQETYEQY
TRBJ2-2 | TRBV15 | ATSTHTGELF
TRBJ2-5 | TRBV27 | ASSLSGGRETQY
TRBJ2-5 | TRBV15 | ATSTDQGEVGETQY
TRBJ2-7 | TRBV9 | ASSPQPGGVYEQY
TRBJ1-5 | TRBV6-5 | ASSSPDSNQPQH
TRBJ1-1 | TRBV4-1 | ASSQEHQGGTEAF
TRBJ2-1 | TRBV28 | ASCGTRTGGEQF
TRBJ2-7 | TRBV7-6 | ASSLAPGGSYEQY
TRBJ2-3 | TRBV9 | ASSDSTRQY
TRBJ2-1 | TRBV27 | ASSLSGGYNEQF
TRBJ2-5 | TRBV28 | ASSEGAGGAETQY
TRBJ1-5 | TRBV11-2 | ASSPGPHQPQH
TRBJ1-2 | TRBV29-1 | SVGIGWDRARANYGYT
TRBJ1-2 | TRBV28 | ATTGPSYGYT
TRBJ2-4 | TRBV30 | AWIGGNTQY
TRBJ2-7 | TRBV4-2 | ASSQTGTGAYEQY
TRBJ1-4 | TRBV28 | ASKATNEKLF
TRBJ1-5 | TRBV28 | ASSLLEGQEPQH
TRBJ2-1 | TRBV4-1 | ASSQARGGTYNEQF
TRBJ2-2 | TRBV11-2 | ASSLFSAPDRGLTGELF
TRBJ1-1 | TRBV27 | ASSTRGQGNTEAF
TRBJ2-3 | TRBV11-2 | ASSFPTPRGTDTQY
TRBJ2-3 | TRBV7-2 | ASSFPGRASTDTQY
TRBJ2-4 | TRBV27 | ASSLTGGGNIQY
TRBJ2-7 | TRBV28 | ASSAGLATYEQY
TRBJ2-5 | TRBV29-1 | SLPAGIGETQY
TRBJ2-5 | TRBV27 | ASSSRGHMYQETQY
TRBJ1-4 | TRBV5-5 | ASSVDRERVYEKLF
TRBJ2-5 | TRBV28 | ASSPPGGPHQETQY
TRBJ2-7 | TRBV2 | ASREVAGGFEQY
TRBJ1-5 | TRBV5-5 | ASSLDRADQPQH
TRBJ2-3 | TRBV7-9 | ASSQRGTDTQY
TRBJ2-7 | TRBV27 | ASSTRGPRPYEQY
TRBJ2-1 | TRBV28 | ASSPHGTRLSNEQF
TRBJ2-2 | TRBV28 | ASSSPRVGGKGTGELF
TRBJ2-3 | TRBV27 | ASSLSPSSDTQY